One sample yielded the 20 T cell receptor beta chains listed below, sequenced in a study of breast tumors, draining lymph nodes, adjacent tissues. Axillary draining lymph nodes of breast cancer patients supplied the node samples. A single record per CDR3 protein comes from TCRdb applying MiXCR to the multiplex PCR reads. There are 150,000 to 200,000 distinct CDR3 sequences in the sample; 30% to 40% occur only once, and around 4% lies in the top ten. The sample was axillary lymph node tissue. Receptor source: a female donor with breast cancer. Some clones in this sample may be carry-over from other donors' samples.

This clonotype was seen at least ten times. V is TRBV6-5 and J is TRBJ2-7, with D unresolved. CDR3 length: 14 residues. V shed 5 bases and J shed 0 bases, with 11 bases lying between them. Per the germline V gene, CDR1 is MNHEY and CDR2 is SVGAGI. The CDR3 sequence: CASSPRPNSYEQYF. DNA for the CDR3: TGTGCCAGCAGTCCCAGACCGAACTCCTACGAGCAGTACTTC.

This clonotype has a count of ten or more. The chain recombines TRBV5-6 with TRBJ2-7; possibly TRBD1 or TRBD2 for D (6 bases each). CDR1 SGHDT and CDR2 YYEEEE come from the germline V gene. CDR3 length equals 14 residues. Trimming pared 1 base from V and 3 bases from J, leaving 11 bases between. This chain's CDR3 is CASSLWGAGYEQYF. In DNA, the CDR3 is TGTGCCAGCAGCTTGTGGGGGGCCGGCTACGAGCAGTACTTC.

The rearrangement uses TRBV29-1 and TRBJ2-7; TRBD1 matches 9 bases. The germline V gene has CDR1 SQVTM and CDR2 ANQGSEA. After removal of 7 bases from V and 6 bases from J, the junction contained 4 bases not matched to a gene. This CDR3 is built from 11 residues. The CDR3 DNA is TGCAGCGGAGGGACAGGGCTCGAGCAGTACTTC. Translation: CSGGTGLEQYF.

This clonotype has only a few counts. The chain carries TRBV10-2 and TRBJ1-5; D is possibly TRBD1 (6 bases). V was trimmed by 0 bases and J by 2 bases, leaving 17 bases between them. This CDR3 is 18 amino acids long. CDR1 WSHSY and CDR2 SAAADI come from the germline V gene. The CDR3 DNA sequence: TGCGCCAGCAGTGAGTCGAGGGGGGGAGAGGGTGGCAATCAGCCCCAGCATTTT. Residues: CASSESRGGEGGNQPQHF.

This clonotype showed up just once. The rearrangement links TRBV20-1 to TRBJ2-2; D not certain. The CDR3 contains 13 residues. V was cut by 6 bases and J by 2 bases, with 10 bases left in between. CDR1 is DFQATT and CDR2 is SNEGSKA in the germline V gene (reference sequence). CDR3 nucleotides: TGCAGTGCCCTACGGTTCAACACCGGGGAGCTGTTTTTT. It codes for CSALRFNTGELFF.

This clonotype was counted a few times. This chain connects TRBV28 to TRBJ1-2; tentatively, D is TRBD1 (5 bases). CDR1 is MDHEN, CDR2 SYDVKM, per germline. The CDR3 contains 16 residues. Trimming pared 5 bases from V and 7 bases from J, leaving 23 bases between. This CDR3 is CASSQPSGGGEVGYTF. As DNA, the CDR3 is TGTGCCAGCAGTCAACCCTCCGGGGGGGGAGAAGTTGGCTACACCTTC.

This clonotype was recorded at least ten times. The CDR3 here is CASSTGRDTQYF. The CDR3 coding sequence is TGTGCCAGTAGTACAGGGCGCGATACGCAGTATTTT. The J gene is TRBJ2-3, the V gene TRBV19; D may be TRBD1 (5 bases). CDR1 is LNHDA and CDR2 is SQIVND in the germline V gene (reference sequence). This CDR3 contains 12 residues. V shed 4 bases and J shed 6 bases, with 8 bases lying between them.

To note about this clonotype: Compared with germline, one end of the junction differs, possibly owing to a read error. This chain joins TRBV29-1 and TRBJ1-5; D remains unclear. CDR1 and CDR2 (germline): SQVTM, ANQGSEA. This CDR3 region has 12 residues. The DNA of the CDR3 is TGCAGCTTGGAGGGATCGAATCAGCCCCAGCACTTT. Protein product: CSLEGSNQPQHF.

Only a few counts were recorded for this clonotype. Given a much more abundant clone one base away, this may be a read error. A read error is likely, as this CDR3 ends without the conserved phenylalanine or tryptophan. As DNA, the CDR3 is TGTGCCAGTAGTTTTCCTCGACAGGCGGGGAACAATGAGCAGTTCTCC. Translation: CASSFPRQAGNNEQFS. V is TRBV19 and J is TRBJ2-1, with D perhaps TRBD1 or TRBD2 (6 bases each). This CDR3 comprises 16 residues. V was trimmed by 5 bases and J by 5 bases, leaving 19 bases between them. Germline CDR1 and CDR2: LNHDA and SQIVND (reference sequence).

This CDR3 reads CASSVGVGQLNTEAFF. As DNA, the CDR3 is TGTGCCAGCAGCGTAGGGGTGGGTCAGTTGAACACTGAAGCTTTCTTT. The chain combines TRBV9 with TRBJ1-1, with D unresolved. The V gene lost 0 bases and the J gene lost 0 bases, with 12 bases spanning the gap. The CDR3 is 16 residues long. CDR1 SGDLS and CDR2 YYNGEE come from the germline V gene.

The CDR3 loop reads CASSFPPPDEKERLTTDTQYF. CDR3 coding DNA: TGTGCCAGCAGCTTTCCCCCCCCGGACGAGAAGGAACGCCTTACCACAGATACGCAGTATTTT. The V gene is TRBV7-2, the J gene TRBJ2-3; D gene ambiguous. Germline V gene sequence: CDR1 SGHTA, CDR2 FQGNSA. There are 21 residues in the CDR3. The V and J ends lost 3 bases and 2 bases respectively, with 30 bases between them.

The sample holds many counts of this clonotype. The J gene is TRBJ2-7, the V gene TRBV6-5; D is possibly TRBD1 (6 bases). Trimming took off 10 bases at V and 1 base at J, with 8 bases between the two ends. The CDR3 covers 11 residues. Per the germline V gene, CDR1 is MNHEY and CDR2 is SVGAGI. The CDR3 reads CATGQSYEQYF. The CDR3 DNA is TGTGCCACCGGACAGTCCTACGAGCAGTACTTC.

This clonotype was seen at least ten times. The chain joins TRBV20-1 to TRBJ1-6; no firm D call. The CDR3 runs 16 residues. The V and J ends lost 6 bases and 0 bases respectively, with 15 bases between them. CDR1 is DFQATT, CDR2 SNEGSKA, per germline (reference sequence). CDR3 bases: TGCAGTGCCATTGGACGGGGAAGCTCCTATAATTCACCCCTCCACTTT. Its translation: CSAIGRGSSYNSPLHF.

The table lists this clonotype with many counts. The V gene is TRBV19, the J gene TRBJ2-7; TRBD1 matches at 12 bases. The CDR3 runs 16 residues. Germline V gene lookup returns CDR1 LNHDA and CDR2 SQIVND (reference sequence). The V and J ends lost 11 bases and 4 bases, in that order; junction bases with no gene match: 15. CDR3 residues: CARSRDRGQSIYEQYF. The CDR3 bases are TGTGCCCGGTCCCGGGACAGGGGGCAGTCGATATACGAGCAGTACTTC.

The chain recombines TRBV20-1 with TRBJ2-1; weak D call: TRBD1 (6 bases). V was pared by 1 base and J by 6 bases, with 19 bases between. The CDR3 has 16 amino acids. CDR1 DFQATT and CDR2 SNEGSKA come from the germline V gene (reference sequence). The CDR3 region is CSARGNPTGRPNEQFF. The DNA of the CDR3 is TGCAGTGCTAGAGGAAACCCGACAGGTCGTCCCAATGAGCAGTTCTTC.

In this sample, this clonotype turned up many times. V gene TRBV19 combines with J gene TRBJ1-5; a weak D match, TRBD1 (5 bases). Trimming took 6 bases from V and 7 from J, leaving 13 bases between them. Per germline, CDR1 LNHDA and CDR2 SQIVND (reference sequence). The CDR3 has 13 amino acids. The CDR3 bases are TGTGCCAGTAGACAACAGGCTTGGCAGCCCCAGCATTTT. It yields the protein CASRQQAWQPQHF. Variable domain in full (rest from reference TRBV19 and TRBJ1-5): DGGITQSPKYLFRKEGQNVTLSCEQNLNHDAMYWYRQDPGQGLRLIYYSQIVNDFQKGDIAEGYSVSREKKESFPLTVTSAQKNPTAFYLCASRQQAWQPQHFGDGTRLSIL.

This clonotype was observed at least ten times. This sequence joins TRBV12-3 or TRBV12-4 and TRBJ1-6; TRBD1 matches at 8 bases. The V gene end was trimmed by 7 bases and the J gene end by 7 bases; junction bases not matched to a gene: 9. This CDR3 region has 15 residues. CDR3: CASTTQQGVNSPLHF. DNA for the CDR3: TGTGCCAGCACAACTCAACAGGGGGTAAATTCACCCCTCCACTTT.

This clonotype was seen only a few times. A junction end diverges from the germline sequence, so it may reflect a read error. The rearrangement links TRBV6-5 to TRBJ2-5; 9 bases fit TRBD2. Germline CDR1 is MNHEY and CDR2 is SVGAGI. CDR3 length: 17 residues. In DNA form, the CDR3 reads TGTGCCAGCAGTCACTCTTCGGCTAGCGGGGACCAAGAGACCCAGTACTTC. Amino acid sequence: CASSHSSASGDQETQYF.

This clonotype showed up just a few times. This clone may be a read error of a much larger clone one base away. The chain links TRBV20-1 to TRBJ2-1; 8 nucleotides line up with TRBD1. This CDR3 is 13 amino acids long. The J segment lost 13 bases and the V segment lost 3 bases, leaving 11 bases of the junction unmatched. Per germline, CDR1 DFQATT and CDR2 SNEGSKA (reference sequence). The CDR3 spells CSASARGPETQFF. The CDR3 DNA is TGCAGTGCTAGTGCCAGGGGGCCGGAGACCCAGTTCTTC.

A remark on this clonotype: A read error may explain this, as a much larger clone is one base away. The conserved phenylalanine or tryptophan normally closing the CDR3 is absent here, so this likely arose from a read error. The chain couples TRBV7-8 to TRBJ1-2; 9 positions agree with TRBD1. The CDR3 sequence is 17 residues long. Germline trimming cut 3 bases from V and 8 bases from J; bases unmatched to any gene: 16. Germline V gene sequence: CDR1 SGHVS, CDR2 FQNEAQ. The CDR3 DNA reads TGTGCCAGCAGCTTCGGTGGACAGGGGAGCCCGGCGTACGGCTACACCTCC. Amino acid sequence: CASSFGGQGSPAYGYTS.